These 24 T cell receptor beta chains were sequenced from one sample in a study of T cells in Graves' hyperthyroidism and ophthalmopathy. RNA transcripts gave rise to amplified TCR beta CDR3 regions. HTBI primers were the set used in a first-round RT-PCR of the TCR CDR3. TCRdb processed the multiplex PCR reads anew with MiXCR; each CDR3 protein has one entry. The table lists 640,000 or so distinct CDR3 sequences, 14% of them singletons. Sequencing was done on a sample of blood. The receptors come from a woman aged 18-35 years with Graves' ophthalmopathy.

The sample holds many counts of this clonotype. The chain couples TRBV2 to TRBJ2-5; D might be TRBD1 or TRBD2, each matching 5 bases. Trimming shortened V by 4 bases and J by 5 bases, and 14 bases separated the two germline ends. Germline lookup yields CDR1 SNHLY and CDR2 FYNNEI. This CDR3 is 14 amino acids long. CDR3 bases: TGTGCCAGCAGTGGGGGCCTCTGGGGGGAGACCCAGTACTTC. It codes for CASSGGLWGETQYF.

This clonotype was observed at least ten times. The rearrangement uses TRBV20-1 and TRBJ2-5, with TRBD1 as a possible D gene (5 bases). CDR3 length: 13 residues. V dropped 1 base and J dropped 4 bases, with 10 bases sitting between them. The germline V gene encodes CDR1 DFQATT and CDR2 SNEGSKA (reference sequence). The CDR3 bases are TGCAGTGCTAGAGGTCTAGGGGCAGAGACCCAGTACTTC. It yields the protein CSARGLGAETQYF.

This clonotype was recorded many times. The chain links TRBV15 to TRBJ1-2; a possible D gene is TRBD1 (6 bases). V was trimmed by 0 bases and J by 2 bases, leaving 16 bases between them. Germline V gene lookup returns CDR1 LNHNV and CDR2 YYDKDF (reference sequence). This CDR3 has 17 residues. As DNA, the CDR3 is TGTGCCACCAGCAGAGATCTACCGGGACAAAGAAACTATGGCTACACCTTC. Amino acids: CATSRDLPGQRNYGYTF.

This clonotype showed up just a few times. A much bigger clone sits one base away, suggesting this may be a read error. The chain recombines TRBV27 with TRBJ2-7, with 7 bases identical to TRBD1. Germline V lookup: CDR1 MNHEY, CDR2 SMNVEV (reference sequence). The trim removed 0 bases at V and 0 bases at J, leaving 5 bases unmatched. This CDR3 contains 16 residues. CDR3 protein: CASSLSSGGSSYEQYF. The CDR3 DNA sequence: TGTGCCAGCAGTTTATCCTCAGGGGGATCCTCCTACGAGCAGTACTTC.

CDR3 nucleotide sequence: TGTGCCAGCAGGCGACAGGTAAAACACACTGAAGCTTTCTTT. Translated: CASRRQVKHTEAFF. The V gene is TRBV28, the J gene TRBJ1-1, with D perhaps matching TRBD1 (6 bases). Germline-derived CDR1 and CDR2 are MDHEN and SYDVKM. The CDR3 is 14 residues long. V was clipped by 6 bases and J by 3 bases, with 14 bases between them.

There are many counts of this clonotype. This chain joins TRBV5-1 and TRBJ1-1, with D possibly matching TRBD1 (5 bases). The CDR3 has 15 amino acids. Germline-derived CDR1 and CDR2 are SGHRS and YFSETQ. V was trimmed by 5 bases and J by 0 bases, leaving 14 bases between them. The CDR3 sequence: CASRSTETMNTEAFF. The CDR3 coding sequence is TGCGCCAGCAGATCGACAGAGACCATGAACACTGAAGCTTTCTTT.

CDR3 region: CAWSESSYNEQFF. The CDR3 DNA sequence: TGTGCCTGGAGTGAAAGCTCCTACAATGAGCAGTTCTTC. This chain joins TRBV30 and TRBJ2-1; D is ambiguous. The V gene lost 1 base and the J gene lost 0 bases, with 4 bases spanning the gap. Germline V lookup: CDR1 GTSNPN, CDR2 SVGIG (reference sequence). The CDR3 is 13 amino acids.

This clonotype appeared a few times. V usage is TRBV29-1 and J usage is TRBJ2-7; maybe TRBD2 (5 bases). The CDR3 runs to 16 residues. Trimming left V 0 bases short and J 0 bases short, with 15 bases between. CDR1 SQVTM and CDR2 ANQGSEA come from the germline V gene. The DNA of the CDR3 is TGCAGCGTTGAAGATCGCGGCGGGCTGAGCTCCTACGAGCAGTACTTC. This sequence encodes CSVEDRGGLSSYEQYF.

This clonotype was recorded many times. The rearrangement links TRBV7-3 to TRBJ2-3; TRBD2 agrees at 7 bases. The CDR3 runs to 17 residues. Germline V CDR1 and CDR2: SGHTA, FQGTGA. The J segment lost 5 bases and the V segment lost 5 bases, leaving 16 bases of the junction unmatched. DNA for the CDR3: TGTGCCAGCAGCCGTGGGTTCCGCGGGGGTTTAGAAGATACGCAGTATTTT. This translates into CASSRGFRGGLEDTQYF.

This clonotype was counted at least ten times. V and J are TRBV6-1 and TRBJ2-7, with 10 bases lining up with TRBD1. The length of the CDR3 is 18 residues. Germline lookup yields CDR1 MNHNS and CDR2 SASEGT. V shed 6 bases, J shed 0 bases, and the junction held 14 bases outside the gene matches. CDR3: CASSKDRGQTGVSYEQYF. CDR3 DNA sequence: TGTGCCAGCAGCAAAGACAGGGGGCAGACCGGAGTCTCCTACGAGCAGTACTTC.

CDR3 DNA sequence: TGTGCCAGCAGCGTTTGGGCGGGCTCCTACGAGCAGTACTTC. Translating it yields CASSVWAGSYEQYF. The chain has TRBV9 and TRBJ2-7, with D possibly being TRBD2 (5 bases). The CDR3 consists of 14 residues. The germline gives CDR1 SGDLS, CDR2 YYNGEE. The ends were cut back, 2 bases at V and 0 bases at J, with 9 bases in the middle.

Ten or more counts support this clonotype. The V and J genes are TRBV12-3 or TRBV12-4 and TRBJ2-7; D remains ambiguous. The CDR3 length is 12 residues. Trimming left V 4 bases short and J 2 bases short, with 6 bases between. CDR3 loop: CASSYSTYEQYF. CDR3 DNA sequence: TGTGCCAGCAGTTACTCAACCTACGAGCAGTACTTC.

This clonotype was seen ten or more times. J is TRBJ2-1 and V is TRBV24-1; 12 nucleotides agree with TRBD1. Germline CDR1 is KGHDR and CDR2 is SFDVKD. V was clipped by 3 bases and J by 9 bases; unmatched bases: 8. The CDR3 sequence is 16 residues long. CDR3 coding DNA: TGTGCCACCAGTGATCCTCTAGCGGGACAGGGGGCTGAGCAGTTCTTC. Its translation: CATSDPLAGQGAEQFF.

This clonotype was observed a few times. This chain joins TRBV19 and TRBJ2-1; D assignment may be TRBD1 or TRBD2 (5 bases each). The germline gives CDR1 LNHDA, CDR2 SQIVND (reference sequence). Trimming shortened V by 5 bases and J by 0 bases, and 11 bases separated the two germline ends. This CDR3 has 15 amino acids. The CDR3 is CASSRLGGSYNEQFF. For the CDR3, the DNA is TGTGCCAGTAGTCGTCTTGGGGGCTCCTACAATGAGCAGTTCTTC.

On this clonotype itself: The junction shows a germline mismatch at one end, possibly a read error. This rearrangement joins TRBV29-1 to TRBJ2-2, with 9 bases that match TRBD2. Looked up from germline, CDR1 is SQVTM and CDR2 is ANQGSEA. This CDR3 has 15 amino acids. The CDR3 nucleotides are TGCAGCGTTGAAGGGACTAGCGAGAGCACCGGGGAGCTGTCTTTT. Protein sequence: CSVEGTSESTGELSF.

Regarding this clonotype: A clone one base away is much larger, so this may be a read error. This chain connects TRBV3-1 to TRBJ1-5; D is possibly TRBD1 (5 bases). From germline, CDR1 is LGHDT and CDR2 YNNKEL (reference sequence). This CDR3 is 16 amino acids long. Trimming pared 1 base from V and 5 bases from J, leaving 15 bases between. CDR3 bases: TGTGCCAGCAGCCAAGGAGTTGGGGCCCTCTATCAGCCCCAGCATTTT. Amino acids: CASSQGVGALYQPQHF.

The chain employs TRBV28 and TRBJ1-2, with D possibly being TRBD1 (6 bases). This CDR3 spans 16 amino acids. Germline values: CDR1 MDHEN, CDR2 SYDVKM. V lost 7 bases, J lost 2 bases, and 20 bases lay in between. The CDR3 sequence: CASTTIRLGANYGYTF. CDR3 DNA: TGTGCCAGCACCACGATCCGTCTGGGGGCCAACTATGGCTACACCTTC.

This clonotype was counted many times. The chain joins TRBV6-2 or TRBV6-3 to TRBJ2-7; D gene uncertain. Germline loops: CDR1 MNHEY, CDR2 SVGEGT. V lost 8 bases and J 0 bases, leaving 14 bases between the germline ends. The CDR3 is made up of 14 amino acids. The CDR3 spells CASRRTFSSYEQYF. The CDR3 coding sequence is TGTGCCAGCCGAAGGACCTTCAGCTCCTACGAGCAGTACTTC.

This clonotype was seen a few times. The gene calls are TRBV19 and TRBJ2-3, with D maybe TRBD1 (6 bases). V was trimmed by 4 bases and J by 7 bases, leaving 21 bases between them. Germline V gives CDR1 LNHDA, CDR2 SQIVND (reference sequence). The CDR3 covers 16 residues. The CDR3 loop reads CASSNWGHAAAYTQYF. The CDR3 coding sequence is TGTGCCAGTAGTAATTGGGGACACGCCGCGGCATATACGCAGTATTTT.

The sample holds a few counts of this clonotype. For the CDR3, the DNA is TGCAGCGTTGCACGACACGACGCCTACAATGAGCAGTTCTTC. Amino acids: CSVARHDAYNEQFF. This chain connects TRBV29-1 to TRBJ2-1; D not resolved. V lost 4 bases and J 2 bases, leaving 12 bases between the germline ends. There are 14 residues in the CDR3. Per the germline V gene, CDR1 is SQVTM and CDR2 is ANQGSEA.

This clonotype has at least ten counts. This sequence joins TRBV28 and TRBJ2-3; D is perhaps TRBD1 (5 bases). Trimming pared 6 bases from V and 3 bases from J, leaving 7 bases between. The CDR3 consists of 12 residues. Looked up from germline, CDR1 is MDHEN and CDR2 is SYDVKM. CDR3 loop: CASSSGTDTQYF. The DNA for the CDR3 is TGTGCCAGCAGCTCAGGGACAGATACGCAGTATTTT.

This clonotype was picked up many times. V and J are TRBV6-7 and TRBJ2-1; TRBD2 matches at 7 bases. TRBV6-7 carries the ORF label, with uncertain function. V shed 5 bases, J shed 7 bases, and the junction held 11 bases outside the gene matches. The CDR3 covers 15 residues. Written as DNA, the CDR3 is TGTGCCAGCAGTCCTGGGAGGGCCTCAGGGAATGAGCAGTTCTTC. Amino acid sequence: CASSPGRASGNEQFF.

This clonotype was recorded at least ten times. The chain carries TRBV6-1 and TRBJ2-2; 7 bases match TRBD1. The CDR3 consists of 14 residues. The V gene's germline CDR1 is MNHNS and CDR2 SASEGT. The junction had 4 bases not matched to a gene; V was cut back by 5 bases and J by 4 bases. The CDR3 loop reads CASSPRDSTGELFF. CDR3 nucleotides: TGTGCCAGCAGTCCACGGGACAGCACCGGGGAGCTGTTTTTT.

This clonotype was observed at least ten times. The chain joins TRBV27 to TRBJ2-2; D call uncertain. The V end lost 4 bases, the J end lost 0 bases, and 18 bases lay between the germline ends. This CDR3 is built from 18 residues. Germline CDR1 reads MNHEY; CDR2 reads SMNVEV (reference sequence). CDR3 bases: TGTGCCAGCAGTTACGGGCTCGCGGACGGGTCGAACACCGGGGAGCTGTTTTTT. It translates to CASSYGLADGSNTGELFF.